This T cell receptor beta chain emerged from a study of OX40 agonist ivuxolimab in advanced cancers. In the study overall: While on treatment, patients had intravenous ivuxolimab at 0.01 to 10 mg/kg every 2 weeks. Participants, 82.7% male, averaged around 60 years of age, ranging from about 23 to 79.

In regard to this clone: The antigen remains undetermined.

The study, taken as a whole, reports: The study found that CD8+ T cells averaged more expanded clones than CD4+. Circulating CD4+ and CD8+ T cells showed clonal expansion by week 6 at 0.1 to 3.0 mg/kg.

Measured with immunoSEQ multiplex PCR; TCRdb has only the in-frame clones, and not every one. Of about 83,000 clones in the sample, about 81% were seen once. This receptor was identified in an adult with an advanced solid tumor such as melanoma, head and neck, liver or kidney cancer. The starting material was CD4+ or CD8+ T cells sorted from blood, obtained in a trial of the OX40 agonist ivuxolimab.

The CDR3 coding sequence is TGTGCCAGCAGCTTAGAGGGTGCGCGGAGCCCACCCACTGAAGCTTTCTTT. It specifies CASSLEGARSPPTEAFF. This chain joins TRBV11-3 and TRBJ1-1; D uncertain. V lost 0 bases to trimming and J lost 4 bases, with 18 bases between them. CDR3 length equals 17 residues. Per germline, CDR1 SGHNT and CDR2 YENEEA. The full variable domain, rest sourced from reference TRBV11-3 and TRBJ1-1, is EAGVVQSPRYKIIEKKQPVAFWCNPISGHNTLYWYLQNLGQGPELLIRYENEEAVDDSQLPKDRFSAERLKGVDSTLKIQPAELGDSAVYLCASSLEGARSPPTEAFFGQGTRLTVV.